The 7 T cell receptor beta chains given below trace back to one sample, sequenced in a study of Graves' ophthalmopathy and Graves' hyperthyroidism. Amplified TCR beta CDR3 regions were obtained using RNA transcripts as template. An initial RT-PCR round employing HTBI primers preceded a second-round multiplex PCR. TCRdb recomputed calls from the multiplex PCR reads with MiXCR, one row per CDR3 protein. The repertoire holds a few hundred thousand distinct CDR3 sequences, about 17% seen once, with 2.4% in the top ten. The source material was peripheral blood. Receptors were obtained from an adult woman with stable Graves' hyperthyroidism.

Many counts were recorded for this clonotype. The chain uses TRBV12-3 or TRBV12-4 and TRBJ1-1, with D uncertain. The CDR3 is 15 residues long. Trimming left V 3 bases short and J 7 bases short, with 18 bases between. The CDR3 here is CASSFAGGRTDEAFF. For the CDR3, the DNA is TGTGCCAGCAGTTTCGCCGGAGGACGAACAGATGAAGCTTTCTTT.

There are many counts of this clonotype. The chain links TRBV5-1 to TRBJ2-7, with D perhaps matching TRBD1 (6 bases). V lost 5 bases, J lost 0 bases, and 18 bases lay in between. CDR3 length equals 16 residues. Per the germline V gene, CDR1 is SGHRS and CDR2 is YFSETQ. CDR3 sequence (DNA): TGCGCCAGCAGTAAATTCCAGGGGACGAGCTCCTACGAGCAGTACTTC. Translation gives CASSKFQGTSSYEQYF.

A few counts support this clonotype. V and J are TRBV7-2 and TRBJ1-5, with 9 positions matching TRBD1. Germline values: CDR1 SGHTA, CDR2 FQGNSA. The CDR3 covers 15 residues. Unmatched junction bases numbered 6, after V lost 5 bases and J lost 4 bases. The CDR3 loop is CASSISGTGNQPQHF. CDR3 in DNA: TGTGCCAGCAGCATCTCCGGGACAGGGAATCAGCCCCAGCATTTT. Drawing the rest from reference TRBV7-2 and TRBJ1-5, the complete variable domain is GAGVSQSPSNKVTEKGKDVELRCDPISGHTALYWYRQSLGQGLEFLIYFQGNSAPDKSGLPSDRFSAERTGGSVSTLTIQRTQQEDSAVYLCASSISGTGNQPQHFGDGTRLSIL.

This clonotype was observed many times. CDR3 DNA sequence: TGTGCCAGCAACATCGGACTAGCGGGAGCCTACGAGCAGTACTTC. It yields the protein CASNIGLAGAYEQYF. The chain combines TRBV6-1 with TRBJ2-7, with 13 bases lining up with TRBD2. This CDR3 has 15 amino acids. Germline trimming cut 7 bases from V and 2 bases from J; bases unmatched to any gene: 5. Germline-derived CDR1 and CDR2 are MNHNS and SASEGT.

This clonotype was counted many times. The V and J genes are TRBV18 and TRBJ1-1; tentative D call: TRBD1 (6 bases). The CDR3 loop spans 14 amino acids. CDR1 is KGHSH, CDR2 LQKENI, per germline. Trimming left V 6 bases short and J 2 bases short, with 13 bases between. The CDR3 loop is CASSDRSSNTEAFF. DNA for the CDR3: TGTGCCAGCTCCGACAGGTCGAGCAACACTGAAGCTTTCTTT.

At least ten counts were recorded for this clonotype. DNA for the CDR3: TGTGCCAGCACCAAACAGGGGGGAGACACTGAAGCTTTCTTT. Its translation: CASTKQGGDTEAFF. The J gene is TRBJ1-1, the V gene TRBV7-9, with 8 bases matching TRBD1. The CDR3 runs to 14 residues. V gave up 7 bases and J gave up 3 bases; unmatched junction bases: 7. Germline CDR1 and CDR2: SEHNR and FQNEAQ (reference sequence).

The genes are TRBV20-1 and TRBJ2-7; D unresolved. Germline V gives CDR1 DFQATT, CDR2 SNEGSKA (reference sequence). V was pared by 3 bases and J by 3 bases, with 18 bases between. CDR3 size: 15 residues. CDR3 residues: CSASRELSDIYEQYF. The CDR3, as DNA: TGCAGTGCTAGTAGAGAGTTGTCCGACATCTACGAGCAGTACTTC.